This is a list of T cell receptor beta chains from one sample in a study of T cells in Graves' hyperthyroidism and ophthalmopathy. TCRdb redid the calling of the multiplex PCR reads with MiXCR, one entry per CDR3 protein. The sample consists of about 590,000 distinct CDR3 sequences, about 14% of them appearing once. The sequencing input was blood. Source of these receptors: a woman between 18 and 30 years old with Graves' ophthalmopathy. The CDR3 runs from the conserved cysteine through the conserved F or W. D genes are given only for firm matches. Where a row states a size, it is once, few, many or the class of an expanded clone; other rows omit it.

CDR3 DNA | CDR3 protein | J gene | clone size | V gene | D gene
TGTGCCAGCAGTGAAGCGCGATGGAACGAGGACTACGAGCAGTACTTC | CASSEARWNEDYEQYF | TRBJ2-7 | many | TRBV6-1 | NA
TGTGCCAGCAGCTTCTACGACGGGCGGGAGGCCTCTGGCGGGGAGCTGTTTTTT | CASSFYDGREASGGELFF | TRBJ2-2 | many | TRBV13 | TRBD2
TGTGCCAGCAGCAAAGATAGGCGACTAGGTCCGATGCCTGCGCAGTTCTTC | CASSKDRRLGPMPAQFF | TRBJ2-1 | many | TRBV11-3 | NA
TGTGCCAGCAGTCACCATGACAGGGGGCGGCAAGAGACCCAGTACTTC | CASSHHDRGRQETQYF | TRBJ2-5 | many | TRBV6-2/TRBV6-3 | TRBD1
TGTGCCAGCAGCCCCCGTGGAGGGCAGGGGTGGATGGGAGAGACCCAGTACTTC | CASSPRGGQGWMGETQYF | TRBJ2-5 | NA | TRBV7-9 | NA
TGCAGTGCCGGCGCCTCCCGGGACTACAATGAGCAGTTCTTC | CSAGASRDYNEQFF | TRBJ2-1 | many | TRBV20-1 | NA
TGTGCCAGAGCAGGGCCGATGAACACTGAAGCTTTCTTT | CARAGPMNTEAFF | TRBJ1-1 | many | TRBV2 | NA
TGTGCCAGCAGCTTAGATCGGACAGGGGCCCTCCACTTT | CASSLDRTGALHF | TRBJ1-6 | many | TRBV7-2 | TRBD1
TGTGCCAGCAGCGTAGCGGAGTACAATGAGCAGTTCTTC | CASSVAEYNEQFF | TRBJ2-1 | many | TRBV27 | NA
TGCGCCAGCAGCTTGGCTTTACGAGGCGTTGCAGCTACCTACGAGCAGTACTTC | CASSLALRGVAATYEQYF | TRBJ2-7 | many | TRBV5-1 | NA
TGTGCCAGCAGCGTGACCGGGACTAGCGGGAGGCACACCGGGGAGCTGTTTTTT | CASSVTGTSGRHTGELFF | TRBJ2-2 | once | TRBV9 | TRBD2
TGTGCCAGCAGTTTATCGACAGGGGGATACATACCAACTGAAGCTTTCTTT | CASSLSTGGYIPTEAFF | TRBJ1-1 | many | TRBV27 | TRBD1
TGTGCCAGCAGCCGACAGACTCGGACGGCCGGCTATGGCTACACCTTC | CASSRQTRTAGYGYTF | TRBJ1-2 | many | TRBV12-3/TRBV12-4 | NA
TGCAGTGCTAGAGATGGGGGGCGGGAGATGGGTACGCAGTATTTT | CSARDGGREMGTQYF | TRBJ2-3 | NA | TRBV20-1 | NA
TGTGCCAGCAGTTCCGGACAGGGCGCTAACTATGGCTACACCTTC | CASSSGQGANYGYTF | TRBJ1-2 | many | TRBV28 | TRBD1
TGCAGCGCTTGGGATCAGAGGGGCTACACCTTC | CSAWDQRGYTF | TRBJ1-2 | few | TRBV29-1 | NA
TGTGCCAGCAGCCCCCCCGGGTACGAAAAACTGTTTTTT | CASSPPGYEKLFF | TRBJ1-4 | few | TRBV7-2 | NA
TGCGCCAGCAGCTTGGCCTTCTCCCATGAGCAGTTCTTC | CASSLAFSHEQFF | TRBJ2-1 | many | TRBV5-1 | NA
TGTGCCAGCAGTTGGGGACAGGGCGAGCAGTACTTC | CASSWGQGEQYF | TRBJ2-7 | few | TRBV27 | TRBD1
TGTGCCAGCTGTAGATGGCGGCTCCAGGGTGGGGAGCAGTACTTC | CASCRWRLQGGEQYF | TRBJ2-7 | many | TRBV12-3/TRBV12-4 | NA
TGTGCCAGCAGACGCGGACAGACCAATCAGCCCCAGCATTTT | CASRRGQTNQPQHF | TRBJ1-5 | many | TRBV2 | NA
TGTGCCAGCAGTGACAGGAGGTATAGCAATCAGCCCCAGCATTTT | CASSDRRYSNQPQHF | TRBJ1-5 | many | TRBV27 | NA
TGTGCCAGCACCTCGGACAGAAGTACTGAAAAACTGTTTTTT | CASTSDRSTEKLFF | TRBJ1-4 | many | TRBV12-3/TRBV12-4 | NA
TGTGCCAGCATCCTAAACGGGGGAATAGAAAACAATGAGCAGTTCTTC | CASILNGGIENNEQFF | TRBJ2-1 | many | TRBV28 | NA
TGTGCCAGCAGGGGGGATTCAGTAAGCAATGAGCAGTTCTTC | CASRGDSVSNEQFF | TRBJ2-1 | many | TRBV2 | NA
TGTGCCAGCAGTGAGGAGGGTAACCAGCCCCAGCATTTT | CASSEEGNQPQHF | TRBJ1-5 | many | TRBV2 | NA
TGCAGTGCTGATGACCTCCGGGGGGAGGGCTATGGCTACACCTTC | CSADDLRGEGYGYTF | TRBJ1-2 | many | TRBV20-1 | NA
TGTGCCTGGAGTGTAAGGCCGGGACAGGGAGATGAAAAACTGTTTTTT | CAWSVRPGQGDEKLFF | TRBJ1-4 | many | TRBV30 | TRBD1
TGTGCCAGCAGCTGGCGAGGTGATGAAAAACTGTTTTTT | CASSWRGDEKLFF | TRBJ1-4 | many | TRBV7-9 | NA
TGTGCCAGCAGGACCCCCGGAATAAATCAGCCCCAGCATTTT | CASRTPGINQPQHF | TRBJ1-5 | many | TRBV6-1 | NA
TGTGCCAGCAGCGTAGCGGGAGGTAACTCTGGGGCCAACGTCCTGACTTTC | CASSVAGGNSGANVLTF | TRBJ2-6 | many | TRBV28 | TRBD2
TGTGCTAGCAGCTCACAGGTTTCGGAGACCCAGTACTTC | CASSSQVSETQYF | TRBJ2-5 | NA | TRBV7-7 | NA
TGTGCCAGCAGCCAGGGACGGAACTACGAGCAGTACTTC | CASSQGRNYEQYF | TRBJ2-7 | many | TRBV7-9 | NA
TGTGCCAGCAGTGGGGCAGTTATGAACACTGAAGCTTTCTTT | CASSGAVMNTEAFF | TRBJ1-1 | NA | TRBV2 | NA
TGTGCCAGCAGTTACGTCCCGGGACAGGATGAACTGTTTTTT | CASSYVPGQDELFF | TRBJ1-4 | many | TRBV6-2/TRBV6-3 | TRBD1
TGTGCCAGCAGGTCTTTAGGCTCAGGACGGTATGGCTACACCTTC | CASRSLGSGRYGYTF | TRBJ1-2 | many | TRBV28 | NA
TGCAGTGCTAGGACCCCGGAGCGTAAACGGGGCTCCTACGAGCAGTACTTC | CSARTPERKRGSYEQYF | TRBJ2-7 | NA | TRBV20-1 | NA
TGTGCCAGCTCACTCCCAGGGTTCAATTCACCCCTCCACTTT | CASSLPGFNSPLHF | TRBJ1-6 | NA | TRBV18 | NA
TGCGCCAGCAGCCGGGGCGGTGCGAACACCGGGGAGCTGTTTTTT | CASSRGGANTGELFF | TRBJ2-2 | NA | TRBV4-3 | NA
TGCAGTGCTAGGGAGGCTTCCAATCAGCCCCAGCATTTT | CSAREASNQPQHF | TRBJ1-5 | NA | TRBV20-1 | NA
TGCAGCGCTGTGCGTGCCTCGAGCTCCTACAATGAGCAGTTCTTC | CSAVRASSSYNEQFF | TRBJ2-1 | many | TRBV29-1 | NA